This T cell receptor (beta chain) is drawn from a study of T cell responses to AZD1222 COVID-19 vaccine (dated by TCRdb to 2020 to 2023). At the level of the whole study: AZD1222 recipients whose second dose came at about 4 weeks and those whose second dose came at about 12 weeks were combined into one group, since spike-specific TCR depth and breadth did not differ between the two schedules. A total of around 240 trial participants underwent TCR sequencing, of whom around 210 had received two doses of AZD1222 and around 26 had received two doses of the MenACWY control vaccine. Enrollment into the trials was organized by age into subgroups of 18-55, 56-69 and 70-plus years, and those subgroups contained 148, 28 and 57 TCR-sequenced participants, respectively. What the research found in general, with its limitations: No day 14 peak-response samples were available, so repertoires were characterized only after the peak T cell response. Conclusions about previously exposed vaccinees were limited because only six AZD1222 recipients were SARS-CoV-2 seropositive at baseline. After two AZD1222 doses, spike-specific TCR breadth and depth were significantly higher than at day 0 and than in MenACWY recipients. Most participants were white British and females outnumbered males, and the authors suggested that clonal diversity may have been underestimated. Reportedly, almost half of the unique spike-specific TCRs recognized epitopes lying outside the regions that are mutated in the B.1.351 and B.1.1.7 variants. CD4 TCRs associated with the vaccine covered the entire spike protein, and the dominant responses were in regions 160-218 and 743-854. The 56-69-year group was small, and its depth increase did not reach significance, likely because of low power.

The CDR1 and CDR2 encoded by the germline V gene are SGHAT and FQNNGV. From cysteine to phenylalanine, the CDR3 is 15 amino acids long. Only the CDR3 part of the read is kept: 45 bases, read in frame from the first base. V and J are truncated by 2 bases and 0 bases respectively, leaving an intervening sequence of 9 bases. The CDR3 regions of human TCRbeta chains were analyzed by immunosequencing. The original methods were these. TCRs in the repertoires were matched against a reference library of SARS-CoV-2-specific TCRs that had been generated with the MIRA antigen-specificity platform. Breadth meant the fraction of unique TCRs that were SARS-CoV-2-associated, whereas depth meant the fraction of total T cells that were SARS-CoV-2-associated. Each spike-specific TCR was assigned to its reactive spike region and to a CD4 or CD8 class using the MIRA data. Log10-transformed breadth and depth values were compared by one-way ANOVA with Sidak's multiple comparisons tests. The clones in this table, taken by TCRdb from immuneACCESS, are in-frame only. Not every clone is retained; where verified, under half of the shortfall comes from an unresolved V gene, and the cause of the rest is unknown. The V and J calls and clone size were taken over from that table, and D and trimming were inferred from the DNA. Recorded for this sample are 150,000 or so clones; roughly 89% of them occurred a single time. The top ten hold 5% of the sample.

Comments on this clone: What antigen it recognizes has not been identified. No per-base quality is available; no much larger clone lies one base away.

The sample's time point label is to be understood as: baseline before first vaccination. Samples from vaccinated people were obtained from the UK trials COV001 and COV002, which included a single-blind randomized controlled phase 2/3 trial of AZD1222 (ChAdOx1 nCoV-19) in healthy adults. For TCRbeta chain sequencing, PBMC samples from trial participants were taken at day 0 and at day 28 after the second dose. The sequence derives from an adult in good health. Recombination linked TRBV11-2 to TRBJ2-3; the best D guess is TRBD2, with 5 bases matching. The sample was peripheral blood, taken on day 0 of AZD1222 vaccination. The CDR3 is CASSLLLASTDTQYF. In nucleotide form, the sequence is TGTGCCAGCAGCTTATTGCTAGCTAGCACAGATACGCAGTATTTT.